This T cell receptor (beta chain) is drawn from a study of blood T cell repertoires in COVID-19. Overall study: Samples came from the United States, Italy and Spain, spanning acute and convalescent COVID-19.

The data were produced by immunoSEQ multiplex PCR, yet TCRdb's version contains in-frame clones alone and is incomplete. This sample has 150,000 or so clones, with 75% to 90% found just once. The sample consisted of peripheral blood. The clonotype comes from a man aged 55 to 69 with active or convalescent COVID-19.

CDR3 DNA: TGTGCCAGCAGAGCTGACAGATCCTACGAGCAGTACTTC. Amino acid sequence: CASRADRSYEQYF. The chain couples TRBV2 to TRBJ2-7, with TRBD1 as a possible D gene (5 bases). The CDR3 extends over 13 amino acids. Germline CDR1 reads SNHLY; CDR2 reads FYNNEI. Trimming took off 6 bases at V and 1 base at J, with 10 bases between the two ends.